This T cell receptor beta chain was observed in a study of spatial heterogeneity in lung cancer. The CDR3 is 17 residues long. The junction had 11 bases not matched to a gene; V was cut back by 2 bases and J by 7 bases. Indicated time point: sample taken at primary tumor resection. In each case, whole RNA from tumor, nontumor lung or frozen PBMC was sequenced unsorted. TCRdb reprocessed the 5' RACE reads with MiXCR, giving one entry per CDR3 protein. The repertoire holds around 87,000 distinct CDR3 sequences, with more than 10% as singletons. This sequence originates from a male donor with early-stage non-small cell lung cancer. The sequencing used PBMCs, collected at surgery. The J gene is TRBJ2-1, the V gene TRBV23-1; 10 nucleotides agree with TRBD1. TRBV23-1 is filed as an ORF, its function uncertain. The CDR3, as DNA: TGCGCCAGCAGTCAAAACACCGGGACAGGGGAAAAGAATGAGCAGTTCTTC. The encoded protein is CASSQNTGTGEKNEQFF.